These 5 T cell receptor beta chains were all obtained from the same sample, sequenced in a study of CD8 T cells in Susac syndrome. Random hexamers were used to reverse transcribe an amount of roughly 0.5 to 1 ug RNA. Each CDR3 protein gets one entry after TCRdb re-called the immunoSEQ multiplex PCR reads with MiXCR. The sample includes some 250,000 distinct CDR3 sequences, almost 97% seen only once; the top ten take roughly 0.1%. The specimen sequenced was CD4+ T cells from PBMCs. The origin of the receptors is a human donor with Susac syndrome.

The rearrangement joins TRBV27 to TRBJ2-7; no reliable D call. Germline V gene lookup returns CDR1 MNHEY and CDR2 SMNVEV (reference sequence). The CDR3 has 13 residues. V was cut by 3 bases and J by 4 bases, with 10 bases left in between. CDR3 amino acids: CASSFWVGYEQYF. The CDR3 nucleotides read TGTGCCAGCAGTTTTTGGGTTGGGTACGAGCAGTACTTC.

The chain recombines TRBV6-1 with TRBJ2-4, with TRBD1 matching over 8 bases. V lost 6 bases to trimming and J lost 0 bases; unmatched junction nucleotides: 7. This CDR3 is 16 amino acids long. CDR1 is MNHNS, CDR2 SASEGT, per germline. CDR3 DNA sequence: TGTGCCAGCAGGGAGACAGGGGTTATAGCCAAAAACATTCAGTACTTC. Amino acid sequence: CASRETGVIAKNIQYF.

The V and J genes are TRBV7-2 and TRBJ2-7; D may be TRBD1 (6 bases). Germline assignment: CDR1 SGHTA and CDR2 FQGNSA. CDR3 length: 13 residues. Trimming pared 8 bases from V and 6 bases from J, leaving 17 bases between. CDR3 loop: CASLVGQQGEQYF. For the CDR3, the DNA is TGTGCCAGCCTTGTGGGTCAACAGGGCGAGCAGTACTTC.

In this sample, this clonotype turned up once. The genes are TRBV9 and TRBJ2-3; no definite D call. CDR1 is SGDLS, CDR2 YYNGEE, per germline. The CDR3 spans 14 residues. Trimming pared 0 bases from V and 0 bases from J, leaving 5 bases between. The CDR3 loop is CASSVGYSTDTQYF. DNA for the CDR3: TGTGCCAGCAGCGTAGGTTATAGCACAGATACGCAGTATTTT. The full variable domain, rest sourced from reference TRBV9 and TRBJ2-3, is DSGVTQTPKHLITATGQRVTLRCSPRSGDLSVYWYQQSLDQGLQFLIQYYNGEERAKGNILERFSAQQFPDLHSELNLSSLELGDSALYFCASSVGYSTDTQYFGPGTRLTVL.

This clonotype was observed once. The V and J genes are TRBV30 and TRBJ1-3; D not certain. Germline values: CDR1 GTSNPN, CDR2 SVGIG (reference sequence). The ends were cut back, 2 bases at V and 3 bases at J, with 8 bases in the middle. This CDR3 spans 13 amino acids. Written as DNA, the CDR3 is TGTGCCTGGAGTCAGGACGGTGGAAACACCATATATTTT. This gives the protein CAWSQDGGNTIYF.